Listed here are 22 T cell receptor beta chains from one sample, sequenced in a study of blood T cell repertoires in COVID-19. Method: immunoSEQ multiplex PCR; TCRdb's copy keeps in-frame clones and lacks some. The sample includes about 430,000 clones, roughly 84% of them seen just once. Sequencing used PBMCs or T cells enriched from blood (not recorded which). These receptors were taken from a woman under 30 who had been exposed to COVID-19.

This clone was detected only a few times. This chain links TRBV6-5 with TRBJ1-5, with D perhaps matching TRBD1 (6 bases). Germline V gene lookup returns CDR1 MNHEY and CDR2 SVGAGI. The CDR3 runs 15 residues. Trimming removed 4 bases at V and 7 bases at J, with 17 bases between. DNA of the CDR3: TGTGCCAGCAGTTCAGACAGGTTGGAGCGGCAGCCCCAGCATTTT. Residues: CASSSDRLERQPQHF.

The chain links TRBV4-1 to TRBJ2-5; D perhaps matches TRBD2 (6 bases). CDR3 size: 13 residues. Per germline, CDR1 MGHRA and CDR2 YSYEKL. Trimming took off 1 base at V and 5 bases at J, with 8 bases between the two ends. In nucleotides, the CDR3 is TGCGCCAGCAGCCAAGCGGGGAGGGAGACCCAGTACTTC. It specifies CASSQAGRETQYF.

The rearrangement joins TRBV9 to TRBJ1-3; D is uncertain. This CDR3 is 15 amino acids long. Germline-derived CDR1 and CDR2 are SGDLS and YYNGEE. Deletions cut 0 bases from V and 4 bases from J, with 11 bases between. The CDR3 nucleotides are TGTGCCAGCAGCGTAGCGGGGTTGTCGGGAAACACCATATATTTT. Its translation is CASSVAGLSGNTIYF.

This rearrangement joins TRBV7-3 to TRBJ2-1; 10 nucleotides line up with TRBD2. The CDR3 is 15 residues long. The germline CDR1 and CDR2 sequences are SGHTA and FQGTGA. The V and J ends lost 5 bases and 4 bases, in that order; junction bases with no gene match: 5. CDR3: CASSPSGGAYNEQFF. DNA of the CDR3: TGTGCCAGCAGCCCCAGCGGGGGGGCTTACAATGAGCAGTTCTTC.

The chain carries TRBV3-1 (or the pseudogene TRBV3-2) and TRBJ2-2; D possibly corresponds to TRBD2 (5 bases). The germline V and J ends were trimmed by 0 bases and 7 bases, with 12 bases remaining between them. Germline V lookup: CDR1 LGHDT, CDR2 YNNKEL (reference sequence). The CDR3 is made up of 15 amino acids. The DNA for the CDR3 is TGTGCCAGCAGCCAAGATATTTCGGGGATCGGGGAGCTGTTTTTT. It codes for CASSQDISGIGELFF.

The chain has TRBV28 and TRBJ2-7; the match to TRBD1 covers 7 bases. CDR3 length: 15 amino acids. Germline-derived CDR1 and CDR2 are MDHEN and SYDVKM. J lost 0 bases, V lost 7 bases, and 9 bases had no gene match. This CDR3 is CASTSWWTGSYEQYF. The CDR3 region has the DNA TGTGCCAGCACCTCATGGTGGACAGGCTCCTACGAGCAGTACTTC.

Concerning this clone itself: The same CDR3 arises from other DNA sequences in this sample as well. The chain links TRBV6-5 to TRBJ1-1; no reliable D call. CDR3 size: 13 residues. V was clipped by 0 bases and J by 0 bases, with 2 bases between them. CDR1 and CDR2 (germline): MNHEY, SVGAGI. In DNA, the CDR3 is TGTGCCAGCAGTTACTCCTTGAACACTGAAGCTTTCTTT. Translated: CASSYSLNTEAFF.

The chain carries TRBV29-1 and TRBJ2-1; D is unresolved. Trimming left V 4 bases short and J 9 bases short, with 10 bases between. Germline lookup yields CDR1 SQVTM and CDR2 ANQGSEA. The CDR3 consists of 11 residues. CDR3 DNA sequence: TGCAGCGTTGTCGAGGCGGTTGAGCAGTTCTTC. Encoded protein: CSVVEAVEQFF.

V gene TRBV7-6 combines with J gene TRBJ2-3, with 12 bases identical to TRBD2. There are 16 residues in the CDR3. With 4 bases clipped from V and 6 bases from J, the junction kept 8 bases outside the gene matches. The germline V gene encodes CDR1 SGHVS and CDR2 FNYEAQ. In DNA form, the CDR3 reads TGTGCCAGCAGCTCGAGAGCTAGCGGGGGGGCGGATACGCAGTATTTT. This sequence encodes CASSSRASGGADTQYF.

The chain employs TRBV2 and TRBJ1-4; tentative D call: TRBD1 (5 bases). V was clipped by 2 bases and J by 14 bases, with 9 bases between them. The CDR3 runs to 11 residues. From germline, CDR1 is SNHLY and CDR2 FYNNEI. DNA for the CDR3: TGTGCCAGCAGTGAAAGCGGGGCTCTGTTTTTT. It encodes CASSESGALFF.

This clone was seen a handful of times. V usage is TRBV5-5 and J usage is TRBJ2-7; 7 bases align to TRBD1. V gave up 4 bases and J gave up 0 bases; unmatched junction bases: 7. From germline, CDR1 is SGHKS and CDR2 YYEKEE (reference sequence). The CDR3 is 15 amino acids. CDR3 sequence: CASSVRGQSSYEQYF. The CDR3 DNA reads as TGTGCCAGCAGCGTACGGGGACAGAGCTCCTACGAGCAGTACTTC.

The chain has TRBV11-2 and TRBJ2-1; D is undetermined. V was trimmed by 6 bases and J by 0 bases, leaving 6 bases between them. This CDR3 spans 13 amino acids. The V gene's germline CDR1 is SGHAT and CDR2 FQNNGV. The CDR3 DNA sequence: TGTGCCAGCAGGAGTCTCTCCTACAATGAGCAGTTCTTC. Encoded protein: CASRSLSYNEQFF.

The chain employs TRBV30 and TRBJ2-7, with a weak D call TRBD2 (5 bases). The CDR3 sequence is 11 residues long. Germline loops: CDR1 GTSNPN, CDR2 SVGIG (reference sequence). Trimming left V 3 bases short and J 2 bases short, with 5 bases between. CDR3 nucleotide sequence: TGTGCCTGGAGCGGGGCCTACGAGCAGTACTTC. Amino acid sequence: CAWSGAYEQYF. Full variable domain (missing parts from reference TRBV30 and TRBJ2-7): SQTIHQWPATLVQPVGSPLSLECTVEGTSNPNLYWYRQAAGRGLQLLFYSVGIGQISSEVPQNLSASRPQDRQFILSSKKLLLSDSGFYLCAWSGAYEQYFGPGTRLTVT.

The rearrangement uses TRBV5-4 and TRBJ1-2; 7 bases map to TRBD1. V lost 2 bases, J lost 7 bases, and 11 bases stayed unmatched. The germline gives CDR1 SGHNT, CDR2 YYREEE (reference sequence). This CDR3 comprises 15 residues. The CDR3 coding sequence is TGTGCCAGCAGCTTTAGGGACAGTCCGAGGAGTGGCTACACCTTC. Its protein is CASSFRDSPRSGYTF.

The chain is built from TRBV2 and TRBJ1-1, with TRBD1 matching 9 bases. The CDR3 contains 18 residues. Germline V gene sequence: CDR1 SNHLY, CDR2 FYNNEI. With V trimmed by 6 bases and J by 4 bases, 18 bases remained unmatched. CDR3 DNA sequence: TGTGCCAGCAGGGGTTTCGTAGGGACAGGGAGAAAGGGCACTGAAGCTTTCTTT. As protein: CASRGFVGTGRKGTEAFF.

This chain connects TRBV15 to TRBJ2-3, with 13 bases identical to TRBD2. In germline, CDR1 is LNHNV, CDR2 YYDKDF (reference sequence). The CDR3 loop spans 17 amino acids. V lost 4 bases, J lost 1 base, and 5 bases stayed unmatched. This chain's CDR3 is CATSTGLAGLGTDTQYF. The CDR3 DNA reads as TGTGCCACCAGCACGGGACTAGCGGGACTAGGCACAGATACGCAGTATTTT. Together with reference TRBV15 and TRBJ2-3, the CDR3 gives the full variable domain: DAMVIQNPRYQVTQFGKPVTLSCSQTLNHNVMYWYQQKSSQAPKLLFHYYDKDFNNEADTPDNFQSRRPNTSFCFLDIRSPGLGDTAMYLCATSTGLAGLGTDTQYFGPGTRLTVL.

This sequence joins TRBV21-1 and TRBJ1-5. TRBV21-1 is a pseudogene. The CDR3 totals 10 residues. This CDR3 reads CASDLFSQHF. CDR3 DNA: TGTGCCAGCGACTTATTTTCCCAGCATTTT.

V gene TRBV5-6 combines with J gene TRBJ2-5, with D maybe TRBD2 (5 bases). The CDR3 covers 12 residues. The V gene's germline CDR1 is SGHDT and CDR2 YYEEEE. V was pared by 4 bases and J by 5 bases, with 9 bases between. This CDR3 is CASSPSGETQYF. The CDR3 nucleotides are TGTGCCAGCAGCCCTTCGGGGGAGACCCAGTACTTC.

V and J are TRBV7-3 and TRBJ2-2; TRBD2 might be the D (6 bases). V lost 0 bases to trimming and J lost 4 bases, with 12 bases between them. This CDR3 region has 16 residues. Germline CDR1 is SGHTA and CDR2 is FQGTGA. CDR3 DNA sequence: TGTGCCAGCAGCTTAACAGGAGGGGCGGGCACCGGGGAGCTGTTTTTT. Its protein is CASSLTGGAGTGELFF.

J is TRBJ2-7 and V is TRBV5-4; 9 nucleotides align to TRBD1. J lost 7 bases, V lost 4 bases, and 9 bases had no gene match. Per germline, CDR1 SGHNT and CDR2 YYREEE (reference sequence). This CDR3 has 14 residues. Here the CDR3 reads CASSPDRGSREQYF. The CDR3 DNA reads TGTGCCAGCAGCCCGGACAGGGGCTCTCGGGAGCAGTACTTC. Full variable domain (missing parts from reference TRBV5-4 and TRBJ2-7): ETGVTQSPTHLIKTRGQQVTLRCSSQSGHNTVSWYQQALGQGPQFIFQYYREEENGRGNFPPRFSGLQFPNYSSELNVNALELDDSALYLCASSPDRGSREQYFGPGTRLTVT.

The genes are TRBV19 and TRBJ2-7; 9 bases match TRBD2. This CDR3 has 14 residues. V shed 4 bases and J 5 bases; nucleotides not matched to a gene: 6. The germline gives CDR1 LNHDA, CDR2 SQIVND (reference sequence). The CDR3 DNA follows: TGTGCCAGTAGTACAGAGCGGGAGGCCAACGAGCAGTACTTC. Residues: CASSTEREANEQYF.

The chain has TRBV21-1 and TRBJ2-7; TRBD2, as called in the table, went unchecked against the DNA. TRBV21-1 is a documented pseudogene. There are 16 residues in the CDR3. The DNA for the CDR3 is TGTGCCAGCAGCAAAGAAAGGCTAGCGGAAAACTACGAGCAGTACTTC. It is translated as CASSKERLAENYEQYF.